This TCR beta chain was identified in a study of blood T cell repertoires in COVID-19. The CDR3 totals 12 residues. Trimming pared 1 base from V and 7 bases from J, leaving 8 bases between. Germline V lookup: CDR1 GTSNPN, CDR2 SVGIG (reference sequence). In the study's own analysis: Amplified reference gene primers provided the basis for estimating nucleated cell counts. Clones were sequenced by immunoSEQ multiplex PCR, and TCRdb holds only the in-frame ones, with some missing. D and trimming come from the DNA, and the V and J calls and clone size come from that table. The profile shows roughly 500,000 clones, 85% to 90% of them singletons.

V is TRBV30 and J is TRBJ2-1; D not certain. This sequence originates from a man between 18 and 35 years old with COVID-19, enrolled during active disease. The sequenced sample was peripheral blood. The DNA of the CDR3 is TGTGCCTGGAGTGGTAGTTATAATGAGCAGTTCTTC. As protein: CAWSGSYNEQFF.